This TCR beta chain is from a study of neurological immune-mediated disorders. Many counts were recorded for this clonotype. The CDR3 has 12 residues. The V and J ends lost 5 bases and 7 bases respectively, with 10 bases between them. Germline CDR1 SGHAT, CDR2 FQNNGV. MiXCR, run by TCRdb on the 5' RACE reads, gives a single entry per CDR3 protein. The sample has 65,000 to 85,000 distinct CDR3 sequences; approximately 3.3% are singletons. Sequencing was done on a sample of PBMCs. The chain employs TRBV11-2 and TRBJ2-3; D is undetermined. The receptor's source is a woman between 50 and 59 years old with multiple sclerosis. The CDR3 is CASSGLRNTQYF. The CDR3 nucleotides read TGTGCCAGCAGCGGCTTGAGGAATACGCAGTATTTT.